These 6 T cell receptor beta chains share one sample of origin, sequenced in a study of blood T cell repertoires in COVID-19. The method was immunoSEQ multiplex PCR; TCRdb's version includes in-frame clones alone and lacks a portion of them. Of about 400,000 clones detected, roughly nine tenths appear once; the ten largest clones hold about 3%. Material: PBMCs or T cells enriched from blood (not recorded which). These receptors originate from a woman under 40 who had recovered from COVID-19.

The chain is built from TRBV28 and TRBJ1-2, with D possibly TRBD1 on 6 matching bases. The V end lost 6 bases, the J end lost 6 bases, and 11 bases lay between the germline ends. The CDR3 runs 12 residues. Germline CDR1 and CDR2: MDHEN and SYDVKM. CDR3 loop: CASSNRDNGYTF. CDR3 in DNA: TGTGCCAGCAGCAACCGGGACAATGGCTACACCTTC.

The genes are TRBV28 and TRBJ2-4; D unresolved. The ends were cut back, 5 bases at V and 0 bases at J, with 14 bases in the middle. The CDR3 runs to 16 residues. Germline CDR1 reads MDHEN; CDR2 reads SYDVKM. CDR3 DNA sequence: TGTGCCAGCAGTCCCCCCGCCTCTATAGCCAAAAACATTCAGTACTTC. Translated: CASSPPASIAKNIQYF.

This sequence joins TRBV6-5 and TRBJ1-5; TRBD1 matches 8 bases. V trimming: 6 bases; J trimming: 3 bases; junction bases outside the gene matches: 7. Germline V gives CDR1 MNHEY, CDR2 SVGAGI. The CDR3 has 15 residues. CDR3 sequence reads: CASRARTGTNQPQHF. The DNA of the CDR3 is TGTGCCAGCAGGGCCAGGACAGGGACCAATCAGCCCCAGCATTTT.

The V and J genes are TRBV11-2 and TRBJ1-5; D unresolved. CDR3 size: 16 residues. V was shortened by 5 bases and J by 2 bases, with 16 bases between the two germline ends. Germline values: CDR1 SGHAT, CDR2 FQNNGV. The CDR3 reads CASSPAGGVRNQPQHF. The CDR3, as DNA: TGTGCCAGCAGCCCAGCGGGCGGGGTTCGCAATCAGCCCCAGCATTTT.

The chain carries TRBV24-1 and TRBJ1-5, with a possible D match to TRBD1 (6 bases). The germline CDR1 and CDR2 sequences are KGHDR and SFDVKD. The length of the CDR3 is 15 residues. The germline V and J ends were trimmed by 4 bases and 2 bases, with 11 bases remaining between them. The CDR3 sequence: CATSETGSGNQPQHF. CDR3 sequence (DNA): TGTGCCACCAGTGAAACAGGGAGCGGCAATCAGCCCCAGCATTTT.

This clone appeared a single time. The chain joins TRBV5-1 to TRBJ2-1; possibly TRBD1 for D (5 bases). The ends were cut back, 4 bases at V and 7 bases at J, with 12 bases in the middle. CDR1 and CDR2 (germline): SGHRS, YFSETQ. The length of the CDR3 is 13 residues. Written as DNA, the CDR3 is TGCGCCAGCAGCCCCGACAGACAAAATGAGCAGTTCTTC. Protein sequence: CASSPDRQNEQFF.